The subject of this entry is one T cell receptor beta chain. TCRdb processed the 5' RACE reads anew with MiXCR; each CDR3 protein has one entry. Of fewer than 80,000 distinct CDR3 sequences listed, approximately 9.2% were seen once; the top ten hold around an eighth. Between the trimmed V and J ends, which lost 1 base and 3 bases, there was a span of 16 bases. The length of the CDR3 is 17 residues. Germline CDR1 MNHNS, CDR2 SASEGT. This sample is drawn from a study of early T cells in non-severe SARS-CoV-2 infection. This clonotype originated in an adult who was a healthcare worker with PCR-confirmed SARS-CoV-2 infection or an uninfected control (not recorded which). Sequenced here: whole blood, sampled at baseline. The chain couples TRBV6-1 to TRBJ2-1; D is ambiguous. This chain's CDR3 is CASSEGQGVLSYNEQFF. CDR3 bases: TGTGCCAGCAGTGAAGGGCAAGGAGTTTTAAGCTACAATGAGCAGTTCTTC.